These 16 T cell receptor beta chains originate from one sample sequenced in a study of T cells in localized non-small cell lung cancer. TCRdb keeps only in-frame clones here, not all; method: immunoSEQ multiplex PCR. The data contain roughly 13,000 clones, 84% of them singletons. The sample in question was peripheral blood, obtained before any cancer treatment. These receptors came from a male donor aged 60 or older with stage I squamous cell lung carcinoma.

The chain has TRBV10-3 and TRBJ1-1; a possible D gene is TRBD1 (5 bases). The length of the CDR3 is 13 residues. Trimming left V 11 bases short and J 5 bases short, with 18 bases between. Per the germline V gene, CDR1 is ENHRY and CDR2 is SYGVKD. The CDR3 region has the DNA TGTGCCGCGGGGACGACCGTCGATACTGAAGCTTTCTTT. It encodes CAAGTTVDTEAFF.

The V and J genes are TRBV5-1 and TRBJ2-2; TRBD1 matches 9 bases. CDR3 length: 14 amino acids. Germline lookup yields CDR1 SGHRS and CDR2 YFSETQ. J gave up 6 bases and V 10 bases, and 10 bases lay outside the gene matches. The CDR3 loop is CAGRTGGKAGELFF. CDR3 coding DNA: TGCGCCGGCCGTACAGGGGGCAAAGCCGGGGAGCTGTTTTTT.

The DNA of the CDR3 is TGCGCCAGCAGCTTGGCGGGGAGCACAGATACGCAGTATTTT. This sequence encodes CASSLAGSTDTQYF. The gene calls are TRBV5-1 and TRBJ2-3, with D possibly matching TRBD2 (5 bases). Per germline, CDR1 SGHRS and CDR2 YFSETQ. Trimming stripped 0 bases from V and 0 bases from J, with 5 bases between. The CDR3 is made up of 14 amino acids. Complete variable domain (other parts from reference TRBV5-1 and TRBJ2-3): KAGVTQTPRYLIKTRGQQVTLSCSPISGHRSVSWYQQTPGQGLQFLFEYFSETQRNKGNFPGRFSGRQFSNSRSEMNVSTLELGDSALYLCASSLAGSTDTQYFGPGTRLTVL.

V gene TRBV5-4 combines with J gene TRBJ2-3; 9 bases map to TRBD2. Trimming took 4 bases from V and 3 from J; bases not matched to a gene: 6. The CDR3 is made up of 15 amino acids. CDR1 and CDR2 (germline): SGHNT, YYREEE (reference sequence). The CDR3 DNA reads TGTGCCAGCAGCGCGAGCGGGAGGAGGACAGATACGCAGTATTTT. Translation: CASSASGRRTDTQYF.

This clone was seen just once. J is TRBJ1-1 and V is TRBV18; a possible D gene is TRBD1 (6 bases). Germline values: CDR1 KGHSH, CDR2 LQKENI. The CDR3 length is 15 residues. V was trimmed by 4 bases and J by 4 bases, leaving 16 bases between them. CDR3 amino acids: CASSQNREGSTEAFF. CDR3 bases: TGTGCCAGCTCACAGAACAGGGAGGGAAGCACTGAAGCTTTCTTT.

The CDR3 nucleotides read TGCGCCAGCGGGGCGGATCTAGATGCGAGGGATACGCAGTATTTT. Translation: CASGADLDARDTQYF. This chain uses TRBV5-1 with TRBJ2-3; possibly TRBD1 for D (5 bases). Germline loops: CDR1 SGHRS, CDR2 YFSETQ. This CDR3 is built from 15 residues. V dropped 7 bases and J dropped 6 bases, with 21 bases sitting between them.

V and J are TRBV5-1 and TRBJ2-3; 7 nucleotides line up with TRBD2. From germline, CDR1 is SGHRS and CDR2 YFSETQ. Trimming removed 6 bases from V and 0 bases from J; junction bases left unmatched: 1. There are 13 residues in the CDR3. The CDR3 is CASNSGSTDTQYF. CDR3 sequence (DNA): TGCGCCAGCAATAGCGGGAGCACAGATACGCAGTATTTT. The full variable domain, completed using reference TRBV5-1 and TRBJ2-3, is KAGVTQTPRYLIKTRGQQVTLSCSPISGHRSVSWYQQTPGQGLQFLFEYFSETQRNKGNFPGRFSGRQFSNSRSEMNVSTLELGDSALYLCASNSGSTDTQYFGPGTRLTVL.

The gene calls are TRBV30 and TRBJ2-1, with 9 nucleotides matching TRBD2. In germline, CDR1 is GTSNPN, CDR2 SVGIG (reference sequence). V shed 4 bases, J shed 6 bases, and the junction held 7 bases outside the gene matches. The CDR3 has 14 amino acids. The CDR3 nucleotides are TGTGCCTGGAAGGGGGATAGCGGGGGCAATGAGCAGTTCTTC. This encodes CAWKGDSGGNEQFF.

The chain carries TRBV7-8 and TRBJ2-1; 13 bases align to TRBD2. Germline trimming cut 2 bases from V and 6 bases from J; bases unmatched to any gene: 13. Germline V lookup: CDR1 SGHVS, CDR2 FQNEAQ. There are 19 residues in the CDR3. The CDR3 DNA reads TGTGCCAGCAGCTTAATCCTGAGTTTCGGACTAGCGGGGGTCAATGAGCAGTTCTTC. It codes for CASSLILSFGLAGVNEQFF.

This chain links TRBV9 with TRBJ2-3; the D gene is possibly TRBD1 (6 bases). The V gene lost 0 bases and the J gene lost 2 bases, with 10 bases spanning the gap. This CDR3 is built from 15 residues. Per germline, CDR1 SGDLS and CDR2 YYNGEE. CDR3 in amino acids: CASSVGGTNTDTQYF. CDR3 DNA: TGTGCCAGCAGCGTAGGTGGGACAAACACAGATACGCAGTATTTT.

V usage is TRBV27 and J usage is TRBJ2-7; the D gene could be TRBD1 or TRBD2 (5 bases each). V lost 3 bases and J 7 bases, leaving 13 bases between the germline ends. This CDR3 contains 13 residues. Germline-derived CDR1 and CDR2 are MNHEY and SMNVEV (reference sequence). The CDR3 spells CASSFGVSGEQYF. Written as DNA, the CDR3 is TGTGCCAGCAGTTTCGGGGTTTCAGGGGAGCAGTACTTC.

The rearrangement uses TRBV5-8 and TRBJ2-5; 7 bases agree with TRBD2. The CDR3 totals 15 residues. V was clipped by 3 bases and J by 4 bases; unmatched bases: 9. Germline CDR1 SGHTS, CDR2 YDEGEE. The CDR3 region has the DNA TGTGCCAGCAGCTCCGGACGGAGCGGGATAGAGACCCAGTACTTC. Residues: CASSSGRSGIETQYF. Drawing the rest from reference TRBV5-8 and TRBJ2-5, the complete variable domain is EAGVTQSPTHLIKTRGQQATLRCSPISGHTSVYWYQQALGLGLQFLLWYDEGEERNRGNFPPRFSGRQFPNYSSELNVNALELEDSALYLCASSSGRSGIETQYFGPGTRLLVL.

This clone is a singleton in its sample. V and J are TRBV19 and TRBJ2-5; D is ambiguous. The CDR3 is made up of 13 amino acids. V was pared by 5 bases and J by 5 bases, with 12 bases between. Germline CDR1 reads LNHDA; CDR2 reads SQIVND (reference sequence). In DNA, the CDR3 is TGTGCCAGTAGTCCAAGCGAAGAGGAGACCCAGTACTTC. Protein: CASSPSEEETQYF.

The chain joins TRBV6-1 to TRBJ1-1; D not certain. The CDR3 runs 12 residues. The ends were cut back, 10 bases at V and 3 bases at J, with 12 bases in the middle. Germline V CDR1 and CDR2: MNHNS, SASEGT. The CDR3 nucleotides are TGTGCCATCACGACCGATTACACTGAAGCTTTCTTT. Translation: CAITTDYTEAFF.

CDR3 amino acids: CASNPSGNLYEQYF. The CDR3 DNA reads as TGTGCCAGCAACCCTAGCGGGAACCTCTACGAGCAGTACTTC. J is TRBJ2-7 and V is TRBV28, with 9 bases aligning to TRBD2. This CDR3 contains 14 residues. The trim removed 7 bases at V and 3 bases at J, leaving 7 bases unmatched. In germline, CDR1 is MDHEN, CDR2 SYDVKM.

This chain uses TRBV10-3 with TRBJ1-3, with D unresolved. Germline-derived CDR1 and CDR2 are ENHRY and SYGVKD. V lost 4 bases and J lost 4, with 11 bases in between. The CDR3 is 14 amino acids. As DNA, the CDR3 is TGTGCCATCAGTGGCGGCGGAGGGGGAAACACCATATATTTT. This sequence encodes CAISGGGGGNTIYF.